This passage covers 15 T cell receptor beta chains from one sample sequenced in a study of long-term antiretroviral therapy in people with HIV. Run at survey level, the immunoSEQ assay was version v3.0. The data were produced by immunoSEQ multiplex PCR, yet TCRdb's version contains in-frame clones alone and is incomplete. This table has 20,000 to 25,000 clones, 82% appearing once. Material: unsorted PBMCs, obtained 0.5 years after starting antiretroviral therapy. The receptors come from a man between 18 and 35 years old with HIV.

V is TRBV4-1 and J is TRBJ2-7; no definite D call. In germline, CDR1 is MGHRA, CDR2 YSYEKL. The CDR3 covers 16 residues. Trimming stripped 1 base from V and 2 bases from J, with 15 bases between. CDR3 sequence (DNA): TGCGCCAGCAGCCAAGTAAGGGTCGTGTCTACCTACGAGCAGTACTTC. It specifies CASSQVRVVSTYEQYF.

V gene TRBV4-3 combines with J gene TRBJ2-7; TRBD1 matches 9 bases. CDR1 is LGHNA and CDR2 is YSLEER in the germline V gene. J was trimmed by 0 bases and V by 1 base; bases with no gene match: 1. The CDR3 extends over 15 amino acids. The CDR3 sequence is CASSQGTGDSYEQYF. The CDR3 nucleotides read TGCGCCAGCAGCCAAGGGACAGGGGACTCCTACGAGCAGTACTTC.

The V and J genes are TRBV27 and TRBJ2-1; 7 bases align to TRBD2. The CDR3 extends over 16 amino acids. Germline lookup yields CDR1 MNHEY and CDR2 SMNVEV (reference sequence). Germline trimming cut 2 bases from V and 3 bases from J; bases unmatched to any gene: 7. The CDR3, as DNA: TGTGCCAGCAGTTTAGGCGGGAGCTCTCGCTACAATGAGCAGTTCTTC. It specifies CASSLGGSSRYNEQFF.

The chain combines TRBV29-1 with TRBJ2-7, with a weak D call TRBD1 (5 bases). This CDR3 region has 12 residues. Germline V gives CDR1 SQVTM, CDR2 ANQGSEA. Trimming cost V 3 bases and J 3 bases, with 9 bases left between them. Here the CDR3 DNA reads TGCAGCGTTGAGACAGACAGCTACGAGCAGTACTTC. It yields the protein CSVETDSYEQYF.

V is TRBV5-8 and J is TRBJ1-2; TRBD1 aligns across 9 bases. V lost 4 bases to trimming and J lost 4 bases; unmatched junction nucleotides: 23. Germline CDR1 is SGHTS and CDR2 is YDEGEE. The CDR3 has 20 residues. This CDR3 is CASSVGENPGQGSFFYGYTF. CDR3 in DNA: TGTGCCAGCAGCGTGGGGGAAAATCCGGGACAGGGATCCTTTTTCTATGGCTACACCTTC.

The chain combines TRBV4-3 with TRBJ2-7; TRBD1 is a possible D gene (5 bases). The CDR3 covers 15 residues. In germline, CDR1 is LGHNA, CDR2 YSLEER. Trimming pared 2 bases from V and 5 bases from J, leaving 16 bases between. CDR3 DNA sequence: TGCGCCAGCAGCCAAATAGGGCAGGGCTTCGACGAGCAGTACTTC. It is translated as CASSQIGQGFDEQYF.

J is TRBJ2-1 and V is TRBV5-5; D is ambiguous. The CDR3 consists of 16 residues. Germline assignment: CDR1 SGHKS and CDR2 YYEKEE (reference sequence). V was cut by 0 bases and J by 0 bases, with 10 bases left in between. This chain's CDR3 is CASSLAWGASYNEQFF. CDR3 DNA sequence: TGTGCCAGCAGCTTGGCGTGGGGTGCCTCCTACAATGAGCAGTTCTTC.

The V call is TRBV7-8, the J call TRBJ1-5, with a weak D call TRBD1 (6 bases). Per the germline V gene, CDR1 is SGHVS and CDR2 is FQNEAQ. The ends were cut back, 5 bases at V and 7 bases at J, with 12 bases in the middle. The CDR3 loop spans 13 amino acids. The DNA for the CDR3 is TGTGCCAGCAGCCGTGCTGGGGGCCAGCCCCAGCATTTT. Its protein is CASSRAGGQPQHF.

The V call is TRBV4-3, the J call TRBJ2-2, with 7 nucleotides matching TRBD2. The CDR3 covers 17 residues. Germline loops: CDR1 LGHNA, CDR2 YSLEER. V shed 0 bases, J shed 6 bases, and the junction held 10 bases outside the gene matches. In nucleotides, the CDR3 is TGCGCCAGCAGCCAAGATGTGGTCGGGAGGAGCCCCGGGGAGCTGTTTTTT. Translated, it gives CASSQDVVGRSPGELFF.

This rearrangement joins TRBV4-2 to TRBJ2-7; 7 bases match TRBD1. Germline V gene sequence: CDR1 LGHNA, CDR2 YNFKEQ. The CDR3 sequence is 18 residues long. V lost 0 bases and J lost 0; bases outside the gene matches: 11. CDR3 protein: CASSQEGFLGDSSYEQYF. The CDR3 nucleotides are TGTGCCAGCAGCCAAGAGGGCTTTTTGGGGGACAGCTCCTACGAGCAGTACTTC.

J is TRBJ2-1 and V is TRBV5-1, with TRBD2 matching over 7 bases. V was pared by 7 bases and J by 10 bases, with 8 bases of the junction left unmatched. Germline V gene data show CDR1 as SGHRS and CDR2 as YFSETQ. This CDR3 is built from 12 residues. The CDR3 coding sequence is TGCGCCAGCGGAACACCGGGAGGAGAGCAGTTCTTC. Its translation: CASGTPGGEQFF.

This clone was picked up one time. CDR3 region: CASSPSWRDRDYNEQFF. CDR3 DNA: TGTGCCAGCTCACCCTCCTGGCGGGACAGGGATTACAATGAGCAGTTCTTC. The chain is built from TRBV18 and TRBJ2-1; 9 nucleotides match TRBD1. The V gene's germline CDR1 is KGHSH and CDR2 LQKENI. There are 17 residues in the CDR3. The ends lost 3 bases at V and 4 bases at J; junction bases unmatched: 10.

The chain is built from TRBV6-1 and TRBJ2-1, with D possibly TRBD2 on 7 matching bases. The germline CDR1 and CDR2 sequences are MNHNS and SASEGT. CDR3 length: 13 amino acids. Trimming removed 3 bases from V and 8 bases from J, with 11 bases in between. In nucleotides, the CDR3 is TGTGCCAGCAGTGACGAGGGGGGGGATGAGCAGTTCTTC. It yields the protein CASSDEGGDEQFF.

This chain links TRBV11-2 with TRBJ1-1; TRBD1 matches 7 bases. The ends lost 4 bases at V and 1 base at J; junction bases unmatched: 6. This CDR3 is built from 15 residues. Germline CDR1 and CDR2: SGHAT and FQNNGV. The CDR3 reads CASSWGDRWNTEAFF. As DNA, the CDR3 is TGTGCCAGCAGCTGGGGGGACAGATGGAACACTGAAGCTTTCTTT.

This rearrangement joins TRBV30 to TRBJ1-2, with 12 nucleotides matching TRBD1. This CDR3 has 15 amino acids. Germline V lookup: CDR1 GTSNPN, CDR2 SVGIG (reference sequence). The ends lost 0 bases at V and 8 bases at J; junction bases unmatched: 7. CDR3 sequence reads: CAWSVLGTGGGGYTF. CDR3 bases: TGTGCCTGGAGTGTACTTGGGACAGGGGGCGGGGGCTACACCTTC.